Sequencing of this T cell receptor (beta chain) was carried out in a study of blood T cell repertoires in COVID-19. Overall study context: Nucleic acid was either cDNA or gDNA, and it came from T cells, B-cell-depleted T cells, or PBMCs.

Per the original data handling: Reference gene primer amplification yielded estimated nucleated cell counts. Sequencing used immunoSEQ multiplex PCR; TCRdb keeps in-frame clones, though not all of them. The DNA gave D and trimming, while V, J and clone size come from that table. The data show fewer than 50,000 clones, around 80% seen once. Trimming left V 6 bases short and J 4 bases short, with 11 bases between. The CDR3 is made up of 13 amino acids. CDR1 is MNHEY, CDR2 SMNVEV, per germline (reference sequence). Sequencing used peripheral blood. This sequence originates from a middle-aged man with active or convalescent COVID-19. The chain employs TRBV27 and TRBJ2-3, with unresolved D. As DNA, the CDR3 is TGTGCCAGCAGGCCCACGGGTTCAGATACGCAGTATTTT. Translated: CASRPTGSDTQYF.